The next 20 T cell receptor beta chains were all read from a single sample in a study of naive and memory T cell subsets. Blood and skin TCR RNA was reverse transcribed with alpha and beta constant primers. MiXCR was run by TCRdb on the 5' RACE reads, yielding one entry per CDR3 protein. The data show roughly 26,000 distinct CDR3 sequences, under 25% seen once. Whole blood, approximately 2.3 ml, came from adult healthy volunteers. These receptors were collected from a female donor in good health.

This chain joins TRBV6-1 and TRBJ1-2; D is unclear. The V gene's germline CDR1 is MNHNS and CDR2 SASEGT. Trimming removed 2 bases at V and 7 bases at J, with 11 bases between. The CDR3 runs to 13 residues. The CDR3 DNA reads TGTGCCAGCAGTGAAAGAGGGCCCAGTGGCTACACCTTC. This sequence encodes CASSERGPSGYTF.

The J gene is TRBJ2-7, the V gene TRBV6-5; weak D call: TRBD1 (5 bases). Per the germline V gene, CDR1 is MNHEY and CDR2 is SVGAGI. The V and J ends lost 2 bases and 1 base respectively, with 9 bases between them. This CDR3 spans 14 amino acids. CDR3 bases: TGTGCCAGCAGTTACACAGGCGAATCCTACGAGCAGTACTTC. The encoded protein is CASSYTGESYEQYF.

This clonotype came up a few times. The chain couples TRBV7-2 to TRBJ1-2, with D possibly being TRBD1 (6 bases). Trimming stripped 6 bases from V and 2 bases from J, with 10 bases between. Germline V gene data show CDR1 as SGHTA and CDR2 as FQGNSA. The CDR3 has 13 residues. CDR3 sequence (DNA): TGTGCCAGCAGGCGGGACACCAACTATGGCTACACCTTC. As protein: CASRRDTNYGYTF.

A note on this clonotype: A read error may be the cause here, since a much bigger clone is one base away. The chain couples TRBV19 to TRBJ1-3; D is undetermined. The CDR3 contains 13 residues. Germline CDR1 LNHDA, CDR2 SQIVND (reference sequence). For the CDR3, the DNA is TGTGCCAATAGTGACCAACGACGTGGCACCATATATTTT. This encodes CANSDQRRGTIYF.

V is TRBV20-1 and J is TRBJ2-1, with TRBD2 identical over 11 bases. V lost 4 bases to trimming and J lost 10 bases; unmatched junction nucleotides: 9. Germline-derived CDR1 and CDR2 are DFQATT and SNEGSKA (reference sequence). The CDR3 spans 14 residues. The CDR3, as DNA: TGCAGTGCTACTACTAGCGGGAGCCGTAGAGAGCAGTTCTTC. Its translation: CSATTSGSRREQFF.

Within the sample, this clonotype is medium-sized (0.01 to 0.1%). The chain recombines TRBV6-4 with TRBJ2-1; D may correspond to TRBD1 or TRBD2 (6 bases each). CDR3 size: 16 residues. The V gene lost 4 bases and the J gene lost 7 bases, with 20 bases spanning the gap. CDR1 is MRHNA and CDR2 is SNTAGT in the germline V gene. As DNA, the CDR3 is TGTGCCAGCAGTGCCCTTCGAACGGGGGCTTTAAATGAGCAGTTCTTC. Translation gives CASSALRTGALNEQFF.

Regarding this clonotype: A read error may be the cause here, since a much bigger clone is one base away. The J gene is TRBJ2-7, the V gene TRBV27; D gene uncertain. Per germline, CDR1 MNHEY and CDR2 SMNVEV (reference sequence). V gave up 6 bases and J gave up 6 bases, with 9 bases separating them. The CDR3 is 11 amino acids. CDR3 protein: CASRRCREQYF. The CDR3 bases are TGTGCCAGCAGACGATGTCGCGAGCAGTACTTC.

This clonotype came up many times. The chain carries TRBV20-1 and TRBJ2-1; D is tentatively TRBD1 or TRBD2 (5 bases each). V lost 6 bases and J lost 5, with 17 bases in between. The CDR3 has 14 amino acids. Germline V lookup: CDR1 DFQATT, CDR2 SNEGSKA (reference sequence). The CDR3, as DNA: TGCAGTGCCACGTGCGAGGGGCGGAACAATGAGCAGTTCTTC. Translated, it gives CSATCEGRNNEQFF.

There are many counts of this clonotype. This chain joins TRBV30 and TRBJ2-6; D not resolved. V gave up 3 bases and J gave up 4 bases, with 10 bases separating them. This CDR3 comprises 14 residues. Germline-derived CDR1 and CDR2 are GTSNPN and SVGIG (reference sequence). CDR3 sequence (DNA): TGTGCCTGGAGAGTCCTCCGGGGGGCCAACGTCCTGACTTTC. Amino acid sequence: CAWRVLRGANVLTF. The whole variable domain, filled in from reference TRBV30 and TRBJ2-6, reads SQTIHQWPATLVQPVGSPLSLECTVEGTSNPNLYWYRQAAGRGLQLLFYSVGIGQISSEVPQNLSASRPQDRQFILSSKKLLLSDSGFYLCAWRVLRGANVLTFGAGSRLTVL.

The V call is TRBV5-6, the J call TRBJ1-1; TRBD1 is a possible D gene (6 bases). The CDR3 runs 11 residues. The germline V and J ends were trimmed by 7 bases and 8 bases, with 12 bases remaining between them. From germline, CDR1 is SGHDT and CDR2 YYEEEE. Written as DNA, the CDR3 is TGTGCCAGCTCGGGGGGCCGGGAAGCTTTCTTT. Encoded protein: CASSGGREAFF.

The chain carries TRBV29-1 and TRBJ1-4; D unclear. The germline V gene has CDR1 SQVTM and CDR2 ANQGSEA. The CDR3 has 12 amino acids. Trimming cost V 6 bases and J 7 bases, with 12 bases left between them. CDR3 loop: CSVTGLGEKLFF. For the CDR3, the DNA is TGCAGCGTAACTGGGCTTGGTGAAAAACTGTTTTTT.

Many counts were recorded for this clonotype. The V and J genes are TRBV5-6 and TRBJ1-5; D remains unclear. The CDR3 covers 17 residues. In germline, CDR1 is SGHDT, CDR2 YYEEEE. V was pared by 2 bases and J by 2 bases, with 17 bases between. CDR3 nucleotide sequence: TGTGCCAGCAGCTTACTAAGCGGGGAGTTCGGCAATCAGCCCCAGCATTTT. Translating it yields CASSLLSGEFGNQPQHF.

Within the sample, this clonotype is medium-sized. The CDR3 DNA sequence: TGTGCCAGCAGCTTGACAGGAGGCGAGGAGACCCAGTACTTC. This codes for CASSLTGGEETQYF. V and J are TRBV11-2 and TRBJ2-5; perhaps TRBD1 as D (6 bases). There are 14 residues in the CDR3. Germline assignment: CDR1 SGHAT and CDR2 FQNNGV. Trimming removed 3 bases from V and 5 bases from J, with 13 bases in between.

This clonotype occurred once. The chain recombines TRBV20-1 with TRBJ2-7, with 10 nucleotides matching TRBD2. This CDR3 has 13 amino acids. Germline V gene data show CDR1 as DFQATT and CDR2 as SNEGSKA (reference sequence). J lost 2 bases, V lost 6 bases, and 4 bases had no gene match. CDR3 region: CSARSGRAYEQYF. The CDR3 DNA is TGCAGTGCCAGGAGCGGGAGGGCCTACGAGCAGTACTTC.

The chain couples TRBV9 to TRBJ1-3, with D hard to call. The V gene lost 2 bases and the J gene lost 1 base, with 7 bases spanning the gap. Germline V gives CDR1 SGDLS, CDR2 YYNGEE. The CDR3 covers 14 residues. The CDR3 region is CASSVQTSGNTIYF. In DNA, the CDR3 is TGTGCCAGCAGCGTGCAGACATCTGGAAACACCATATATTTT.

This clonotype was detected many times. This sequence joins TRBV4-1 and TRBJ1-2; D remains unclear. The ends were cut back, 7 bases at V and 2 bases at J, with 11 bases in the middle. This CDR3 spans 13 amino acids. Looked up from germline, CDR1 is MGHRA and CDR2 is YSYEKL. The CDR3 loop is CASKRVGNYGYTF. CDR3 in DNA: TGCGCCAGCAAAAGAGTAGGGAACTATGGCTACACCTTC.

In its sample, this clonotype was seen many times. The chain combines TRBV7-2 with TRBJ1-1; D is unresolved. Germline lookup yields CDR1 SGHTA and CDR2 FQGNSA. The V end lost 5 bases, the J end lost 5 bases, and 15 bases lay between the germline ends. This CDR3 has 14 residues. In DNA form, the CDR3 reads TGTGCCAGCAGCAGCTTAGGGTTCGGGACTGAAGCTTTCTTT. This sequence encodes CASSSLGFGTEAFF.

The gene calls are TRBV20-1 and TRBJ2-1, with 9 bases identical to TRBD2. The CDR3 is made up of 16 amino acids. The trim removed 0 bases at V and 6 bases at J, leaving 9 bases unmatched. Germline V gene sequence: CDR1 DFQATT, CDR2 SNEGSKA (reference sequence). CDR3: CSARELFSGSSNEQFF. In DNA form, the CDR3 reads TGCAGTGCTAGAGAACTTTTTAGCGGGAGTTCCAATGAGCAGTTCTTC.

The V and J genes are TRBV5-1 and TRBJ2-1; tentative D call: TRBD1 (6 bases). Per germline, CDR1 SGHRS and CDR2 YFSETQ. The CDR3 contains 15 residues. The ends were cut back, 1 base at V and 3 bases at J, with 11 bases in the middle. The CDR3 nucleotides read TGCGCCAGCAGCTTGAGTTCAGGGGTCTACAATGAGCAGTTCTTC. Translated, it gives CASSLSSGVYNEQFF.

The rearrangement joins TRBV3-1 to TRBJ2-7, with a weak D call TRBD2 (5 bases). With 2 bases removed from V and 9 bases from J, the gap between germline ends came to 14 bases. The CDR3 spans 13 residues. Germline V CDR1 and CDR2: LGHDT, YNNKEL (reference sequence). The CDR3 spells CASSQTDQSGQYF. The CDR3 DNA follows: TGTGCCAGCAGCCAAACCGACCAAAGCGGGCAGTACTTC.